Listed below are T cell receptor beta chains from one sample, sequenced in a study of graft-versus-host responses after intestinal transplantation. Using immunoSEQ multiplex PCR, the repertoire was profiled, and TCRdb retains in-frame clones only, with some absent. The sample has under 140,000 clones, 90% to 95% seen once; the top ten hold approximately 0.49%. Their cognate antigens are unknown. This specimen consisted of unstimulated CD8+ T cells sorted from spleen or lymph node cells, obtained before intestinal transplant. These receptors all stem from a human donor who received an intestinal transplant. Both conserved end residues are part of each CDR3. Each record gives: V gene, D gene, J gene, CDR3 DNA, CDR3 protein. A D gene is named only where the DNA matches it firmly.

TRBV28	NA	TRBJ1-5	TGTGCCAGCAGCGCCGGGTTGGTCAATCAGCCCCAGCATTTT	CASSAGLVNQPQHF
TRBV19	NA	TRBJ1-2	TGTGCCAGTACCTCTAGTACCTTCTATGGCTACACCTTC	CASTSSTFYGYTF
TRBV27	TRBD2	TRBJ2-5	TGTGCCAGCAGTTTGGAGGCTAGCGGGAGATATCTAGTAGAGACCCAGTACTTC	CASSLEASGRYLVETQYF
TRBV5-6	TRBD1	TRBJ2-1	TGTGCCAGCAGCCAGACAGGGGGGGAGGATGAGCAGTTCTTC	CASSQTGGEDEQFF
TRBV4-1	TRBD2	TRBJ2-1	TGCGCCAGCAGCCCACATAGCGGGAGCTCCTACAATGAGCAGTTCTTC	CASSPHSGSSYNEQFF
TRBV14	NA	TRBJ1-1	TGTGCCAGCAGCCTGCACCCGGGGACTGAAGCTTTCTTT	CASSLHPGTEAFF
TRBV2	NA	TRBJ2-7	TGTGCCAGCAGTGAAGCCTACTCAGAGGCGAGGTCCTACGAGCAGTACTTC	CASSEAYSEARSYEQYF
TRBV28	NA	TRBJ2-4	TGTGCCAGCAGTCCCTTACAGAGCATTCAGTACTTC	CASSPLQSIQYF
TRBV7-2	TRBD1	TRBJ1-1	TGTGCCAGCAGCTTAGAACCAGGGGGCAACACTGAAGCTTTCTTT	CASSLEPGGNTEAFF
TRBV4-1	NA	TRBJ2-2	TGCGCCAGCAGCCAAGAGGGGGGTTTGGAGCTTGTCGGGGAGCTGTTTTTT	CASSQEGGLELVGELFF
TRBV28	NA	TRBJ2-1	TGTGCCAGCAGCATATCTACCTCCTACAATGAGCAGTTCTTC	CASSISTSYNEQFF
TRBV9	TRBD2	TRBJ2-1	TGTGCCAGCAGCGTAGGAGGCGGGAGGGCGGGTGAGCAGTTCTTC	CASSVGGGRAGEQFF
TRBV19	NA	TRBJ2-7	TGTGCCACCAGCGCAGGGATCTACGAGCAGTACTTC	CATSAGIYEQYF
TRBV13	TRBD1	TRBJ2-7	TGTGCCAGCAGCCCCCCGGACAGGGCGCCTTACGAGCAGTACTTC	CASSPPDRAPYEQYF
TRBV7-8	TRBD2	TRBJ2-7	TGTGCCAGCAGCTTGGGGACTAGCGGCACCTACGAGCAGTACTTC	CASSLGTSGTYEQYF
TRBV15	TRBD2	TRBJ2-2	TGTGCCACCAGCAATCTAGCGGACACCGGGGAGCTGTTTTTT	CATSNLADTGELFF
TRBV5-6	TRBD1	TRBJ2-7	TGTGCCAGCAGCTTGCCAGGGGGCTCCTACGAGCAGTACTTC	CASSLPGGSYEQYF
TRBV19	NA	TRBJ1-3	TGTGCCAGTAGTATAGGCTCTGGAAACACCATATATTTT	CASSIGSGNTIYF
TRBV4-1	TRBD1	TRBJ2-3	TGCGCCAGCAGCCAAGTTAATACCGGGACAGGGAGCACAGATACGCAGTATTTT	CASSQVNTGTGSTDTQYF
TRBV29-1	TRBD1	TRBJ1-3	TGCAGCGCCCAACGTACAGGGGGTTCCGCAAACACCATATATTTT	CSAQRTGGSANTIYF
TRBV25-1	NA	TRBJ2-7	TGTGCCAGCAGTGAAGCCTCCTACGAGCAGTACTTC	CASSEASYEQYF
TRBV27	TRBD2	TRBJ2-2	TGTGCCAGCAGTTTGTGGGGGGGAGGACCCGGGGAGCTGTTTTTT	CASSLWGGGPGELFF
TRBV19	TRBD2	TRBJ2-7	TGTGCCAGCCGTGTGGCTAGCGGGAGCTACGAGCAGTACTTC	CASRVASGSYEQYF
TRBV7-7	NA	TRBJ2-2	TGTGCTAGCGCCATGGTGAACACCGGGGAGCTGTTTTTT	CASAMVNTGELFF